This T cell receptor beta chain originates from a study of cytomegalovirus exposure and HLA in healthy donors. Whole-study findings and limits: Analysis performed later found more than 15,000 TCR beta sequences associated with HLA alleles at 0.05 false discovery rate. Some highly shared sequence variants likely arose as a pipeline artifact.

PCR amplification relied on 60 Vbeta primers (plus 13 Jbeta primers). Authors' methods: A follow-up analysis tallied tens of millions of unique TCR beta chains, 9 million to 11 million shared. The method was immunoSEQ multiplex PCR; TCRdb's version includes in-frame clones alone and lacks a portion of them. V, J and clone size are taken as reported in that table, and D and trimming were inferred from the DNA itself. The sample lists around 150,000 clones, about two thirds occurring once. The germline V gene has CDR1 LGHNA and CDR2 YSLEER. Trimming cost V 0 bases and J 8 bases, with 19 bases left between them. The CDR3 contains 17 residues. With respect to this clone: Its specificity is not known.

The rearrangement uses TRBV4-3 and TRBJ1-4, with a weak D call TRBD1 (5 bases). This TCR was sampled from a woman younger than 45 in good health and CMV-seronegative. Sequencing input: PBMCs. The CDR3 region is CASSQEGPGLLSEKLFF. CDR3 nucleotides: TGCGCCAGCAGCCAAGAAGGGCCGGGACTGCTAAGCGAAAAACTGTTTTTT.